This T cell receptor (beta chain) derives from a study of blood T cells in healthy people across ages. Study-wide results and caveats: As age increased, TCR beta diversity per million T cells fell in a roughly linear fashion.

Together with a sample-barcoded 5' primer, a J-beta primer mix was included in a second PCR lasting about 7 to 11 cycles. From the 5' RACE reads, TCRdb called clonotypes with MiXCR, one entry per CDR3 protein. The sample consists of approximately 830,000 distinct CDR3 sequences, around two thirds of them appearing once. This clonotype was counted once. Its antigen is not known. There are 15 residues in the CDR3. V lost 5 bases, J lost 8 bases, and 9 bases stayed unmatched. Germline V lookup: CDR1 SNHLY, CDR2 FYNNEI. The chain is built from TRBV2 and TRBJ1-4; 9 bases fit TRBD1. The sample taken for sequencing was blood. This receptor was identified in a young man in good health. The CDR3 loop is CASSTGQGSGEKLFF. CDR3 sequence (DNA): TGTGCCAGCAGTACCGGACAGGGGTCTGGCGAAAAACTGTTTTTT.